The sequence of this T cell receptor (beta chain) was determined in a study of cytomegalovirus exposure and HLA in healthy donors. General observations from the study: A missense variant in DCLRE1C was later tied to TCR beta V- and J-gene trimming.

60 Vbeta and 13 Jbeta primers were used in PCR. Original processing notes: A later analysis tallied some 80 million unique TCR beta chains, around 9.9 million of them shared. Profiling relied on immunoSEQ multiplex PCR, and the TCRdb table lists in-frame clones only, not all of them. V and J calls and clone size come straight from that table; D and trimming were deduced from the DNA. The sample carries about 170,000 clones, approximately 84% recorded once. V was pared by 7 bases and J by 5 bases, with 6 bases of the junction left unmatched. The CDR3 is 13 amino acids. Germline CDR1 reads LNHDA; CDR2 reads SQIVND (reference sequence). Comments on this clone: The antigen is not known.

The sample was PBMCs. This chain joins TRBV19 and TRBJ1-2; the match to TRBD1 covers 8 bases. The receptor was derived from a girl between 5 and 17 years old in good health and CMV-seropositive. For the CDR3, the DNA is TGTGCCAGTAAGGGGACAGGAAAATATGGCTACACCTTC. Its translation: CASKGTGKYGYTF.